This T cell receptor beta chain originates from a study of PD-L1 blockade in urothelial cancer (dated 2017 in TCRdb). Some background on the complete study: All patients started therapy in the mid-2010s and received atezolizumab 1,200 mg intravenously every 3 weeks. Roughly ten patients achieved durable clinical benefit and approximately 20 did not. Pretreatment tumor samples, along with matched peripheral blood serially collected before and after atezolizumab treatment, were subjected to TCR sequencing. Blood samples were analyzed at two time points: 3 weeks after treatment start (second dose) and 6 weeks after treatment start. Patients had an ECOG performance status of 0 or 1 and had received between 0 and 3 prior chemotherapy regimens. Pretreatment blood TCR-seq was available for twenty-nine patients, at least one posttreatment blood collection was obtained for around 25 patients, and tumor TCR-seq was available for around 25 patients. Blood samples yielded a median of around 150,000 T cells and tens of thousands of unique TCRs, with median clonality approximately 0.08. About nine tenths of the roughly 30 patients were males with bladder-origin urothelial cancer, and about 65% of the 29 reported a prior smoking history. Progression-free survival longer than 6 months counted as durable clinical benefit, and TCR features were additionally tested against both progression-free and overall survival. In the same patients, whole exome sequencing and RNA sequencing of pretreatment tumors were performed in addition to TCR sequencing. The study was an exploratory multi-omic analysis of somatic, immune and clinical correlates of response to PD-L1 blockade with atezolizumab in urothelial cancer.

A note on this clone: No antigen is known for it. Per-nucleotide qualities are absent, and no much larger clonotype sits a single base away.

Each PCR received spiked-in synthetic TCR analog templates so that absolute template abundance could be estimated from read counts. TCRbeta CDR3 regions were amplified from genomic DNA with bias-controlled V and J gene primers using the immunoSEQ assay. Rearranged TCRbeta segments were sequenced at approximately 20X coverage. Processing in the source paper ran as follows. Sequencing errors were corrected by clustering and CDR3s were annotated against IMGT to assign V, D and J genes. Out-of-frame and stop-codon sequences were excluded, and only productive TCRbeta rearrangements were used in downstream analyses. To compute clonality, Shannon entropy was normalized by the log of the number of unique productive sequences and then subtracted from one. Fisher's exact test with Benjamini-Hochberg correction, using a cutoff of adjusted p below 0.01, was how clones that differed between time points or between blood and tumor were identified. TCRdb mirrors the immuneACCESS table, restricted to in-frame sequences. Some clones are absent from its copies; in checked studies, under half trace to an unresolved V gene, and the reason for the others is unknown. The DNA gave D and trimming, while V, J and clone size come from that table. The sample has roughly 67,000 clones on record, about 90% of them singletons. The biggest ten clones account for 15% of the sample.

The sample's time point label, decoded: pretreatment peripheral blood. The cohort comprised fewer than 35 patients with locally advanced or metastatic urothelial carcinoma treated at Memorial Sloan Kettering on a trial protocol. Peripheral blood mononuclear cells were collected from each patient pretreatment and during treatment, giving between 1 and 8 total time points per patient. The Qiagen DNeasy Blood extraction kit was used to purify genomic DNA from total PBMCs and from tumor samples. PBMCs were collected pretreatment and during treatment and were isolated and stored as previously described. The germline V gene provides CDR1 MNHEY and CDR2 SVGAGI. Unmatched junction bases come to 11, with V trimmed by 10 bases and J by 4 bases. CDR3 length: 14 amino acids, cysteine to phenylalanine. The entry retains the CDR3 DNA only, 42 bases that are in frame from base 1. Results the study describes overall, beyond this receptor: Patients with durable benefit showed greater expansion of tumor-associated TCR clones in peripheral blood 3 weeks after starting treatment (n of about 20, p = 0.022). Because of the small sample size (n ≈ 29) and the many exploratory analyses performed, the results are intended to be regarded as hypothesis-generating. A pretreatment peripheral blood TCR clonality below the median was linked to improved progression-free and overall survival.

This chain is built from TRBV6-5 and TRBJ2-5; TRBD2 matches 8 bases in the middle. Sequencing was performed on PBMCs, taken around atezolizumab (anti-PD-L1) treatment. The TCR comes from a man aged 60 to 75 with urothelial cancer. The CDR3 reads CATSGRGASETQYF. The DNA sequence follows: TGTGCCACGTCGGGGCGGGGGGCCTCAGAGACCCAGTACTTC.